This T cell receptor (beta chain) was captured in a study of T cells in Graves' hyperthyroidism and ophthalmopathy (dated by TCRdb to between 2018 and 2020). Broadly, across the study: Peripheral blood was sampled at the time of initial diagnosis, prior to any treatment. TCR V-J signatures able to tell the groups apart were searched for in a discovery cohort of 95 to 100 patients, of whom over 40 had Graves' ophthalmopathy and roughly 57 had stable Graves' hyperthyroidism. An independent validation cohort of under 20 hyperthyroidism patients and approximately 16 patients who later progressed to ophthalmopathy tested prospective prediction of ophthalmopathy. The 100 discovery patients were randomly split 7:3 into training and test sets. In addition, the study compared T-cell repertoires in thyroid tissue and in blood from about six Graves' hyperthyroidism patients. After sampling, hyperthyroidism patients received methimazole starting at 30 mg daily, and ophthalmopathy patients received high-dose intravenous methylprednisolone. The paper describes TCR Vbeta CDR3 sequencing of roughly 130 peripheral blood samples, made up of about 40 ophthalmopathy patients, 70 to 75 hyperthyroidism patients and roughly 17 progressor patients. Findings and caveats that apply to the study as a whole: In validation, progression to ophthalmopathy was predicted by the model with roughly 69% sensitivity and 72.22% specificity, a median of roughly 6.4 months before onset. Most expanded thyroid clonotypes (frequency above 0.001) were also found in blood, which suggests that blood repertoires may mirror thyroid immune responses. Sample size was not statistically predetermined, and investigators were not blinded to group allocation. A 13 V-J signature model separated ophthalmopathy from stable hyperthyroidism, with around 90% sensitivity and 81.08% specificity in cross-validation and 80%/75% in testing.

The TCR beta CDR3 regions were amplified from the RNA transcripts. The first round of RT-PCR for the TCR CDR3 was performed with the HTBI primer set and the Qiagen OneStep RT-PCR kit. The libraries were constructed in a second round of multiplex PCR and then size-selected and purified. Paired-end sequencing of the libraries was performed with 100 bp reads on an Illumina HiSeq2000. In the paper's pipeline: SOAPnuke was used to process the raw data, with reads discarded if the reads contained adapters or uncalled bases, had a mean Phred below 15, or lacked an exact constant-primer or identifier match. COPE v1.2.5 was used to merge high-quality paired reads, and clonotypes were defined as unique nucleotide sequences. MiTCR v1.1 was used to align the clonotypes against IMGT TRBV, TRBD and TRBJ reference segments. Only V-J combinations with frequency above 0.0001, covering 99.2% of repertoires, were analysed. A TCS score was defined as the ratio between F50 (clonal expansion) and ExV (chaos), using BLOSUM62-based TCRdist between CDR3 peptides within each V-J. Welch's t-statistics and random forest reduced around 520 V-J features to 10 to 15, which were used in a naive Bayes classifier (R e1071). The raw public reads went through TCRdb reprocessing: fastp at Q25, MiXCR clone calling, in-frame beta chains kept. Each CDR3 protein gets just one entry, which takes the most common genes and DNA from the rows behind it. The V and J calls and clone size are TCRdb's, not the authors'. The sample table shows under 600,000 distinct CDR3 sequences, and approximately 16% are seen once. Roughly 3.3% of the sample belongs to the ten largest clones.

The CDR3 goes from the cysteine to the phenylalanine over 15 residues. CDR3 DNA only is kept here, 45 bases in frame from base 1. Looking up the germline V gene (reference sequence) yields CDR1 LGHDT and CDR2 YNNKEL. At the junction V is shortened by 4 bases and J by 1 base, with 13 bases in between. In the ophthalmopathy patients, disease was moderately to severely active, with a Clinical Activity Score of 3 or more, a NOSPECS grade of 4 or more, and a duration of less than 3 months. Any patient with an uncontrolled infection, another autoimmune disease, pregnancy or lactation was excluded. Diagnoses were based on clinical symptoms, serum thyroxine and TRAb, thyroid ultrasound and orbital computed tomography. PBMCs were isolated from 10 ml of fresh peripheral blood by Ficoll-Paque density gradient centrifugation. Total RNA was extracted with Trizol reagent, and quality was checked on an Agilent 2100 Bioanalyzer.

A word on this clonotype: What antigen it recognizes has not been identified. No much larger clonotype is one base removed from it; base qualities were not supplied.

The clonotype originates from a woman in her 40s with Graves' ophthalmopathy. The chain employs TRBV3-1 and TRBJ1-1; the best D guess is TRBD1, with 6 bases matching. Material: blood. The bases read TGTGCCAGCAGCCCCCGCCCGACAGGGAACACTGAAGCTTTCTTT. Translated, this gives CASSPRPTGNTEAFF.